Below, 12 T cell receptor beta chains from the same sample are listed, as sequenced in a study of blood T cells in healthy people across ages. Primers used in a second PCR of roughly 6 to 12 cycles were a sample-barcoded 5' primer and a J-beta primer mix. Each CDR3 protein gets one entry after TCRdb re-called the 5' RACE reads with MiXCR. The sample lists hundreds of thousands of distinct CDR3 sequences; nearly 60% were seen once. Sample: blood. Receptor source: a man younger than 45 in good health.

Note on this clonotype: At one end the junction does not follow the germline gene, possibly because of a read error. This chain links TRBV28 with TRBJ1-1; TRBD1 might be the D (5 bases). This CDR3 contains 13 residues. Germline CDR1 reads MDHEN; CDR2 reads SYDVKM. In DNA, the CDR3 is TGTGCCAGCTGTTTGGTGGGGGGGTTTAAAGCTTTCTTT. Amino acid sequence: CASCLVGGFKAFF.

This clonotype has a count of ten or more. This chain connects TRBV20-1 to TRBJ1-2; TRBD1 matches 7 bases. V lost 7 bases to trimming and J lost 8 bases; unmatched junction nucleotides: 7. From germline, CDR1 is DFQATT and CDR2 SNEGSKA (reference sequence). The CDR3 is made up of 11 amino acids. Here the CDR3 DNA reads TGCAGTGTCGGGGGAGGGGGCGGCTACACCTTC. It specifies CSVGGGGGYTF.

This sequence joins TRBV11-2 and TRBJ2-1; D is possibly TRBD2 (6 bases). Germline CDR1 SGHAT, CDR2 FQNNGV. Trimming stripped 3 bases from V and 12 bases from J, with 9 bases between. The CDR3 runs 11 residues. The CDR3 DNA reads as TGTGCCAGCAGCTTTGGGACTTTGCAGTTCTTC. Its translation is CASSFGTLQFF.

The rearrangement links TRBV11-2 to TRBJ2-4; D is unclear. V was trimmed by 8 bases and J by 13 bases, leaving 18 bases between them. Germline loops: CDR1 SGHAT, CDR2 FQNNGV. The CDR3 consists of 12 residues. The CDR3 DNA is TGTGCCAGCGACGAATCTGGCTATGAGCAGTACTTC. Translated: CASDESGYEQYF.

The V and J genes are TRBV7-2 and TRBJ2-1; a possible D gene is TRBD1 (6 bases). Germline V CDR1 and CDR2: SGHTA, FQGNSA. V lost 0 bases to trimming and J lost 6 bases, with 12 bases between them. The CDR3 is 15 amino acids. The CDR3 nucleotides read TGTGCCAGCAGCTTAGCATACAGGGCGGGCAATGAGCAGTTCTTC. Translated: CASSLAYRAGNEQFF. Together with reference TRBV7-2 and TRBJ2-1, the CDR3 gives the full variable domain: GAGVSQSPSNKVTEKGKDVELRCDPISGHTALYWYRQSLGQGLEFLIYFQGNSAPDKSGLPSDRFSAERTGGSVSTLTIQRTQQEDSAVYLCASSLAYRAGNEQFFGPGTRLTVL.

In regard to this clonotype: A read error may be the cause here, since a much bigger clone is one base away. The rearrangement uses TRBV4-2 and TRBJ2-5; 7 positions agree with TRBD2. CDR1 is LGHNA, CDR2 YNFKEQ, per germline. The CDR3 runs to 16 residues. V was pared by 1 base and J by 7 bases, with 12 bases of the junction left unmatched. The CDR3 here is CASSQAVHAGAGTQYF. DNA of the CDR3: TGTGCCAGCAGCCAAGCGGTCCACGCGGGAGCGGGGACCCAGTACTTC.

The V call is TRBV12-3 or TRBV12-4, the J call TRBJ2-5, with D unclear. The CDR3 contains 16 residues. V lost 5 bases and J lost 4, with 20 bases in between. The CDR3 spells CASSRPRGSIVETQYF. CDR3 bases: TGTGCCAGCAGTCGGCCGAGAGGAAGTATCGTAGAGACCCAGTACTTC.

CDR3 loop: CACRLTYEQYF. The DNA of the CDR3 is TGTGCCTGTAGGCTAACCTACGAGCAGTACTTC. The rearrangement uses TRBV11-2 and TRBJ2-7; unclear D gene. This CDR3 contains 11 residues. With 11 bases removed from V and 2 bases from J, the gap between germline ends came to 10 bases. Germline values: CDR1 SGHAT, CDR2 FQNNGV.

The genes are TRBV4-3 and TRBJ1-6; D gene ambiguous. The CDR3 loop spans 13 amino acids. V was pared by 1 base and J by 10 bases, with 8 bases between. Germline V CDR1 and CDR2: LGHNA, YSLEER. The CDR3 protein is CASSQVARSPLHF. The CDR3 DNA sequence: TGCGCCAGCAGCCAAGTGGCGCGATCACCCCTCCACTTT.

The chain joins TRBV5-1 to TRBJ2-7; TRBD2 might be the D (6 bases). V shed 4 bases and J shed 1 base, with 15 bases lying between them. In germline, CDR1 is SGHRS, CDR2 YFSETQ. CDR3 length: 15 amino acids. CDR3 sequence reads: CASSGGFISSYEQYF. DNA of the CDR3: TGCGCCAGCAGCGGGGGGTTCATCAGTTCCTACGAGCAGTACTTC.

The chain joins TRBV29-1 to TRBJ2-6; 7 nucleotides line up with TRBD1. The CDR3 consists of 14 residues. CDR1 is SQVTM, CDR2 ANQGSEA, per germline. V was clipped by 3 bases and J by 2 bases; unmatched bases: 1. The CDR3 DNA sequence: TGCAGCGTTGATGACAGGGCTGGGGCCAACGTCCTGACTTTC. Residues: CSVDDRAGANVLTF.

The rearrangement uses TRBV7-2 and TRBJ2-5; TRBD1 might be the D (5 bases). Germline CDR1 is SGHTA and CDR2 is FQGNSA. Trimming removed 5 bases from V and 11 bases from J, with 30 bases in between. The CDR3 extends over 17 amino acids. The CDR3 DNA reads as TGTGCCAGCAGCAAGGACCCCAGGGCGTACGGGTTCAATGAGCAGTACTTC. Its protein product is CASSKDPRAYGFNEQYF.